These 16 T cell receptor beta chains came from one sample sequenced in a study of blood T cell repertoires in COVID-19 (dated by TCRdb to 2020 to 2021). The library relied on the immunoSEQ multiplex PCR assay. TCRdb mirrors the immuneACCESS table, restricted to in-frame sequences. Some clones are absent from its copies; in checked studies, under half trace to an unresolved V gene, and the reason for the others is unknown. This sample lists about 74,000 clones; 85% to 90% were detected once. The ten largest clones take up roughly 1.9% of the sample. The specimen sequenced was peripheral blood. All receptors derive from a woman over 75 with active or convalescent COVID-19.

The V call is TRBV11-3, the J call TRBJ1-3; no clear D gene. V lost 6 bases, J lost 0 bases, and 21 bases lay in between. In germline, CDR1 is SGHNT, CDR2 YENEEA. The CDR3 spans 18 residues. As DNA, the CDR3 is TGTGCCAGCAGATTGGGATTTGACGGACTCCTCTCTGGAAACACCATATATTTT. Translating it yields CASRLGFDGLLSGNTIYF. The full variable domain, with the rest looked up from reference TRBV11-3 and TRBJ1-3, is EAGVVQSPRYKIIEKKQPVAFWCNPISGHNTLYWYLQNLGQGPELLIRYENEEAVDDSQLPKDRFSAERLKGVDSTLKIQPAELGDSAVYLCASRLGFDGLLSGNTIYFGEGSWLTVV.

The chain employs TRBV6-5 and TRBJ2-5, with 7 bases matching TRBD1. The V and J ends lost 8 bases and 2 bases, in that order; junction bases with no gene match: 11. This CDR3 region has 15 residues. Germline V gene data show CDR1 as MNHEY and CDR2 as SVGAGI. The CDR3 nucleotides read TGTGCCAGCCAGCAACTCTCAGGGGGTCAAGAGACCCAGTACTTC. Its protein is CASQQLSGGQETQYF.

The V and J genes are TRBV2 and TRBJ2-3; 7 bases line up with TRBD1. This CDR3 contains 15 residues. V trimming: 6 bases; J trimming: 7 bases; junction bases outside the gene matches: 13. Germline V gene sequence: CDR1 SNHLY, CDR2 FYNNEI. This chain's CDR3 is CASRETRQGVNTQYF. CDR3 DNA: TGTGCCAGCAGGGAAACGCGGCAGGGGGTAAATACGCAGTATTTT.

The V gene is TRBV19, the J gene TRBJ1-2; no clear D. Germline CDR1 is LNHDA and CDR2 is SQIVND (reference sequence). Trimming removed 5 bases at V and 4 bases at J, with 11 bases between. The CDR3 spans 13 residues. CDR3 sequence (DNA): TGTGCCAGTAGTCCGTCGTGGGCCTATGGCTACACCTTC. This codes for CASSPSWAYGYTF.

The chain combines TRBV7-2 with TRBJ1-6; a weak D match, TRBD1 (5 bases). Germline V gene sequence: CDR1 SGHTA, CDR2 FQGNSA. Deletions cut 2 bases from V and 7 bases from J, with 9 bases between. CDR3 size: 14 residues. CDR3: CASSLLTDNSPLHF. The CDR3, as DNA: TGTGCCAGCAGCTTATTGACAGACAATTCACCCCTCCACTTT.

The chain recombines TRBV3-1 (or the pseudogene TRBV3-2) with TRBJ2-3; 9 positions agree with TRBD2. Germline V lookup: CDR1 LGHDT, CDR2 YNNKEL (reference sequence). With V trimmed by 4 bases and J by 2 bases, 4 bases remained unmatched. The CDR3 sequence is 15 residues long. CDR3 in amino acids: CASSPGGGATDTQYF. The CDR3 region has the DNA TGTGCCAGCAGCCCCGGCGGGGGGGCCACAGATACGCAGTATTTT.

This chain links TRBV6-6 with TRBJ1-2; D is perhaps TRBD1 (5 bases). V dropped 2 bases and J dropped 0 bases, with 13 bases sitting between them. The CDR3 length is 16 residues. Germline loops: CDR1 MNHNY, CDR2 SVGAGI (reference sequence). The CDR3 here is CASSYSLREANYGYTF. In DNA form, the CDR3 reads TGTGCCAGCAGTTACAGTCTCAGGGAAGCTAACTATGGCTACACCTTC.

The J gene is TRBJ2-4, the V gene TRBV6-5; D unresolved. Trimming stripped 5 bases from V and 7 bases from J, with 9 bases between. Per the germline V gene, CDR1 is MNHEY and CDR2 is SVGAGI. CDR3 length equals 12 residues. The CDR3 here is CASSTAANIQYF. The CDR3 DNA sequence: TGTGCCAGCAGTACTGCTGCGAACATTCAGTACTTC.

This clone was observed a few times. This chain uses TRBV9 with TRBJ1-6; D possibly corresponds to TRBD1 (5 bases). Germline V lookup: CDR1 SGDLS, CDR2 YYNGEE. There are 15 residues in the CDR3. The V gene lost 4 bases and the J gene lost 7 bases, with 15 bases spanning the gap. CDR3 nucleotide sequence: TGTGCCAGCAGCCCCCGGGCGGCAGGGAATTCACCCCTCCACTTT. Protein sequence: CASSPRAAGNSPLHF.

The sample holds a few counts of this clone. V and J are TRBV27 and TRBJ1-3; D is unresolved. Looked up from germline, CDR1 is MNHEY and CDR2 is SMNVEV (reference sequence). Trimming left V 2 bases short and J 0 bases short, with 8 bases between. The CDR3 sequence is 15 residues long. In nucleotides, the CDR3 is TGTGCCAGCAGTTTAAGGACTCCCTCTGGAAACACCATATATTTT. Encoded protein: CASSLRTPSGNTIYF.

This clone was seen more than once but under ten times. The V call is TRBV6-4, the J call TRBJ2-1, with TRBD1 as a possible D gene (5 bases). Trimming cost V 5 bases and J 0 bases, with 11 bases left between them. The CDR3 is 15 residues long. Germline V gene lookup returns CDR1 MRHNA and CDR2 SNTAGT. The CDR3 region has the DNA TGTGCCAGCAGTTTAGGGGCAGGCTCCTACAATGAGCAGTTCTTC. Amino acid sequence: CASSLGAGSYNEQFF.

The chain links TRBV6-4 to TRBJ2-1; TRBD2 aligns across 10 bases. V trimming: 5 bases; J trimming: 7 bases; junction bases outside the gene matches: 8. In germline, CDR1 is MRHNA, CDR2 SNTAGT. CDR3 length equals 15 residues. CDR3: CASSQQLAGQNEQFF. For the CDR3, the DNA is TGTGCCAGCAGTCAACAACTAGCGGGACAAAATGAGCAGTTCTTC.

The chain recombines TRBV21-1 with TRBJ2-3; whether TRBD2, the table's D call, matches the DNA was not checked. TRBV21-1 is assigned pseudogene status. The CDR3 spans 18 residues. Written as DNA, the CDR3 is TGTGCCAGCAGCAAATCGAGTGGATCGGGGGAGAGCACAGATACGCAGTATTTT. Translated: CASSKSSGSGESTDTQYF.

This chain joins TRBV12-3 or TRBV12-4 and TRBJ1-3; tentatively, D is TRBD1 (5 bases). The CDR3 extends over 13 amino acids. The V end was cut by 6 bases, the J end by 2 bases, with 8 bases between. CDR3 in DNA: TGTGCCAGCAGCCCGACAGCTGGAAACACCATATATTTT. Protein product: CASSPTAGNTIYF.

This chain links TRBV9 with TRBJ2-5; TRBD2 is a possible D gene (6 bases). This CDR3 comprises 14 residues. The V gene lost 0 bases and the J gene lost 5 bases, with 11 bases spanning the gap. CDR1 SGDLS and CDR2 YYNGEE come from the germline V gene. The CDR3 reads CASSVGGTRETQYF. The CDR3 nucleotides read TGTGCCAGCAGCGTAGGGGGGACTCGGGAGACCCAGTACTTC. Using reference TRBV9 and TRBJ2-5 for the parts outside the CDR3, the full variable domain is DSGVTQTPKHLITATGQRVTLRCSPRSGDLSVYWYQQSLDQGLQFLIQYYNGEERAKGNILERFSAQQFPDLHSELNLSSLELGDSALYFCASSVGGTRETQYFGPGTRLLVL.

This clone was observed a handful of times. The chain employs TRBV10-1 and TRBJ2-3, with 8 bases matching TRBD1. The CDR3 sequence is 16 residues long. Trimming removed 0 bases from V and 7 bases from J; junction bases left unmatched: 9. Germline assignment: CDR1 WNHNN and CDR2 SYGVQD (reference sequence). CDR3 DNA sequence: TGCGCCAGCAGTGAGTCCCTAGGACAGGGTCCTAATACGCAGTATTTT. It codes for CASSESLGQGPNTQYF.